These 20 T cell receptor beta chains originate from one sample sequenced in a study of T cell clones after liver transplantation. Assay used: immunoSEQ multiplex PCR; TCRdb lists only in-frame clones, some missing. The data show approximately 65,000 clones, more than 85% seen once. Sequenced here: CD4+ T cells from blood, sampled about 26 months after liver transplant. Receptors were obtained from a human patient who received a liver transplant. The graft donor may be the source of some T cells.

This chain joins TRBV11-3 and TRBJ2-7, with D maybe TRBD2 (6 bases). Deletions cut 1 base from V and 6 bases from J, with 16 bases between. The CDR3 runs to 15 residues. Germline loops: CDR1 SGHNT, CDR2 YENEEA. The CDR3 sequence: CASSLVSGGVGEQYF. Written as DNA, the CDR3 is TGTGCCAGCAGCTTAGTTTCAGGCGGGGTCGGCGAGCAGTACTTC.

This chain joins TRBV5-6 and TRBJ2-3; D not resolved. The V gene lost 2 bases and the J gene lost 9 bases, with 16 bases spanning the gap. The length of the CDR3 is 14 residues. Germline V lookup: CDR1 SGHDT, CDR2 YYEEEE. In DNA form, the CDR3 reads TGTGCCAGCAGCTTAGCGAGTGGTGGTATGACGCAGTATTTT. Its protein is CASSLASGGMTQYF.

The rearrangement uses TRBV27 and TRBJ2-7; tentatively, D is TRBD1 or TRBD2 (5 bases each). Germline V gene sequence: CDR1 MNHEY, CDR2 SMNVEV (reference sequence). CDR3 length: 15 amino acids. Trimming removed 7 bases at V and 2 bases at J, with 18 bases between. The CDR3 region is CASTAIGTPTYEQYF. Written as DNA, the CDR3 is TGTGCCAGCACCGCAATAGGGACGCCCACCTACGAGCAGTACTTC.

V usage is TRBV27 and J usage is TRBJ2-2; D is uncertain. V was cut by 4 bases and J by 8 bases, with 14 bases left in between. The germline V gene has CDR1 MNHEY and CDR2 SMNVEV (reference sequence). CDR3 size: 14 residues. The CDR3, as DNA: TGTGCCAGCAGTTCCTACTTCTTTCCGGGGGAGCTGTTTTTT. Protein product: CASSSYFFPGELFF.

The chain is built from TRBV5-1 and TRBJ2-5; a weak D match, TRBD1 (6 bases). V was clipped by 1 base and J by 1 base, with 11 bases between them. In germline, CDR1 is SGHRS, CDR2 YFSETQ. The CDR3 spans 15 residues. CDR3 DNA sequence: TGCGCCAGCAGCTTGAGCAGGGGTCTCCAAGAGACCCAGTACTTC. This translates into CASSLSRGLQETQYF.

This clone was counted once. V usage is TRBV10-3 and J usage is TRBJ2-7, with 8 bases fitting TRBD1. The CDR3 spans 14 residues. Losses at the gene ends were 7 bases for V and 6 bases for J; bases not matched to a gene: 11. Germline V gives CDR1 ENHRY, CDR2 SYGVKD. CDR3 residues: CAITSGGQYLEQYF. The DNA of the CDR3 is TGTGCCATCACCTCAGGGGGCCAGTACCTCGAGCAGTACTTC.

The chain has TRBV7-9 and TRBJ2-1, with 10 bases that match TRBD2. This CDR3 is built from 17 residues. Trimming took 2 bases from V and 1 from J; bases not matched to a gene: 5. The V gene's germline CDR1 is SEHNR and CDR2 FQNEAQ (reference sequence). The CDR3 nucleotides are TGTGCCAGCAGCTTAACGGGACTAGCGAATTCCTACAATGAGCAGTTCTTC. Translation gives CASSLTGLANSYNEQFF. Full variable domain (outside the CDR3, taken from reference TRBV7-9 and TRBJ2-1): DTGVSQNPRHKITKRGQNVTFRCDPISEHNRLYWYRQTLGQGPEFLTYFQNEAQLEKSRLLSDRFSAERPKGSFSTLEIQRTEQGDSAMYLCASSLTGLANSYNEQFFGPGTRLTVL.

Written as DNA, the CDR3 is TGTGCCAGCAGCCAAGGTCAGGGCGATAAAGGGGAGCTGTTTTTT. Its protein is CASSQGQGDKGELFF. The chain employs TRBV4-2 and TRBJ2-2; a possible D gene is TRBD1 (5 bases). The germline V and J ends were trimmed by 1 base and 8 bases, with 14 bases remaining between them. The germline CDR1 and CDR2 sequences are LGHNA and YNFKEQ. The CDR3 consists of 15 residues.

The chain links TRBV5-8 to TRBJ2-7; weak D call: TRBD1 (5 bases). Germline CDR1 reads SGHTS; CDR2 reads YDEGEE. V was trimmed by 0 bases and J by 5 bases, leaving 9 bases between them. The CDR3 is made up of 13 amino acids. In nucleotides, the CDR3 is TGTGCCAGCAGCTTGGTTCAGGGCCACGAGCAGTACTTC. Its translation: CASSLVQGHEQYF.

J is TRBJ2-7 and V is TRBV7-3, with D unclear. Trimming took off 4 bases at V and 2 bases at J, with 3 bases between the two ends. The CDR3 spans 11 residues. Germline V gene sequence: CDR1 SGHTA, CDR2 FQGTGA. The CDR3 here is CASSSAYEQYF. The CDR3 nucleotides are TGTGCCAGCAGCTCCGCCTACGAGCAGTACTTC.

Remarks on this clone: The same CDR3 is also encoded by other DNA sequences in this sample. V and J are TRBV19 and TRBJ2-7; D possibly corresponds to TRBD1 (6 bases). With 5 bases removed from V and 2 bases from J, the gap between germline ends came to 10 bases. Germline loops: CDR1 LNHDA, CDR2 SQIVND (reference sequence). There are 13 residues in the CDR3. The CDR3 sequence is CASSLRDTYEQYF. For the CDR3, the DNA is TGTGCCAGTAGTCTAAGGGACACCTACGAGCAGTACTTC.

V usage is TRBV27 and J usage is TRBJ2-5; TRBD2 is a possible D gene (5 bases). Germline V CDR1 and CDR2: MNHEY, SMNVEV (reference sequence). This CDR3 region has 11 residues. V gave up 5 bases and J gave up 13 bases, with 14 bases separating them. The CDR3 DNA follows: TGTGCCAGCAGTGAACGGACTGAGGTGTACTTC. This gives the protein CASSERTEVYF.

The gene calls are TRBV4-2 and TRBJ2-1; TRBD2 aligns across 10 bases. Per the germline V gene, CDR1 is LGHNA and CDR2 is YNFKEQ. The trim removed 0 bases at V and 4 bases at J, leaving 9 bases unmatched. This CDR3 is built from 18 residues. CDR3 sequence reads: CASSQDAQRAGGYNEQFF. The DNA of the CDR3 is TGTGCCAGCAGCCAAGACGCCCAGAGAGCGGGAGGGTACAATGAGCAGTTCTTC.

V is TRBV2 and J is TRBJ2-7; 10 nucleotides align to TRBD1. Germline CDR1 is SNHLY and CDR2 is FYNNEI. V gave up 6 bases and J gave up 3 bases; unmatched junction bases: 5. CDR3 length: 14 residues. In nucleotides, the CDR3 is TGTGCCAGCAGGGGACAGGGGATCAGCTACGAGCAGTACTTC. Protein product: CASRGQGISYEQYF.

J is TRBJ1-4 and V is TRBV13, with D possibly matching TRBD1 (6 bases). Trimming pared 2 bases from V and 3 bases from J, leaving 10 bases between. Germline loops: CDR1 PRHDT, CDR2 FYEKMQ (reference sequence). The CDR3 is made up of 15 amino acids. The CDR3 spells CASSLQGTANEKLFF. The CDR3 coding sequence is TGTGCCAGCAGCTTACAGGGGACGGCTAATGAAAAACTGTTTTTT. The full variable domain, rest sourced from reference TRBV13 and TRBJ1-4, is AAGVIQSPRHLIKEKRETATLKCYPIPRHDTVYWYQQGPGQDPQFLISFYEKMQSDKGSIPDRFSAQQFSDYHSELNMSSLELGDSALYFCASSLQGTANEKLFFGSGTQLSVL.

This clone is a singleton in its sample. The chain carries TRBV28 and TRBJ2-1; 11 bases align to TRBD2. The ends lost 3 bases at V and 2 bases at J; junction bases unmatched: 6. The CDR3 sequence is 17 residues long. Per the germline V gene, CDR1 is MDHEN and CDR2 is SYDVKM. CDR3 coding DNA: TGTGCCAGCAGTTTCGGGATAGCGGGAGGGCCCTACAATGAGCAGTTCTTC. As protein: CASSFGIAGGPYNEQFF.

The CDR3 region is CASRTRGSLATEAFF. The CDR3 DNA reads TGTGCCAGCAGAACTCGAGGTAGTTTGGCCACTGAAGCTTTCTTT. The chain uses TRBV2 and TRBJ1-1; no clear D. Trimming removed 6 bases at V and 4 bases at J, with 18 bases between. The CDR3 extends over 15 amino acids. Per germline, CDR1 SNHLY and CDR2 FYNNEI.

The rearrangement uses TRBV19 and TRBJ2-1; 12 bases match TRBD2. Germline loops: CDR1 LNHDA, CDR2 SQIVND (reference sequence). With V trimmed by 3 bases and J by 1 base, 1 base remained unmatched. The CDR3 totals 16 residues. The CDR3 sequence is CASSMTSGSSYNEQFF. The CDR3 nucleotides are TGTGCCAGTAGTATGACTAGCGGGAGTTCCTACAATGAGCAGTTCTTC.

The sample holds one count of this clone. The chain couples TRBV4-2 to TRBJ2-7; D is possibly TRBD1 (6 bases). Germline V gene data show CDR1 as LGHNA and CDR2 as YNFKEQ. The CDR3 covers 15 residues. The V end was cut by 0 bases, the J end by 3 bases, with 12 bases between. CDR3: CASSQEGAGSYEQYF. Here the CDR3 DNA reads TGTGCCAGCAGCCAAGAGGGGGCAGGGAGCTACGAGCAGTACTTC.

The chain joins TRBV5-1 to TRBJ1-2, with 7 positions matching TRBD1. The CDR3 loop spans 18 amino acids. Germline V gene sequence: CDR1 SGHRS, CDR2 YFSETQ. V gave up 0 bases and J gave up 4 bases; unmatched junction bases: 15. CDR3 loop: CASSLAPGQVVQAYGYTF. The CDR3 DNA follows: TGCGCCAGCAGCTTGGCCCCAGGACAGGTCGTTCAGGCCTATGGCTACACCTTC.